A single sample gave rise to the 9 T cell receptor beta chains below, sequenced in a study of T-cell reconstitution after alpha-beta-depleted transplantation in children. During its preparation, the TCRbeta library received unique molecular identifiers. A single record per CDR3 protein comes from TCRdb applying MiXCR to the PCR reads. The sample carries 300,000 to 350,000 distinct CDR3 sequences, around 16% recorded once. The sequences come from PBMCs, mostly from graft donor cells, collected 360 days after TCRalphabeta/CD19-depleted stem cell transplant. The receptor source for this set is a male patient aged 2 to 10 who had a stem cell transplant for acute lymphoblastic leukemia, so the T cells may come from the graft donor.

There are a few counts of this clonotype. The chain recombines TRBV18 with TRBJ2-3; a possible D gene is TRBD1 (5 bases). V shed 5 bases and J shed 3 bases, with 15 bases lying between them. CDR1 is KGHSH, CDR2 LQKENI, per germline. The CDR3 is 15 residues long. As DNA, the CDR3 is TGTGCCAGCTCAGTGACAGCCTTTGTGACAGATACGCAGTATTTT. This encodes CASSVTAFVTDTQYF. Together with reference TRBV18 and TRBJ2-3, the CDR3 gives the full variable domain: NAGVMQNPRHLVRRRGQEARLRCSPMKGHSHVYWYRQLPEEGLKFMVYLQKENIIDESGMPKERFSAEFPKEGPSILRIQQVVRGDSAAYFCASSVTAFVTDTQYFGPGTRLTVL.

This clonotype was seen a few times. The chain joins TRBV12-3 or TRBV12-4 to TRBJ2-7; TRBD2 aligns across 8 bases. The V segment lost 5 bases and the J segment 6 bases; nucleotides outside the gene matches: 6. The CDR3 is 13 residues long. Here the CDR3 reads CASSPGTSGEQYF. The CDR3, as DNA: TGTGCCAGCAGTCCAGGGACTAGTGGCGAGCAGTACTTC.

The rearrangement joins TRBV20-1 to TRBJ2-5; the D gene is possibly TRBD2 (6 bases). V lost 8 bases and J lost 6, with 25 bases in between. The CDR3 has 15 residues. Germline CDR1 and CDR2: DFQATT and SNEGSKA (reference sequence). Written as DNA, the CDR3 is TGCAGTTCTTCCTTCGGGACTTCGAGTGGGCAGACCCAGTACTTC. Its protein product is CSSSFGTSSGQTQYF.

This clonotype was observed at least ten times. This chain links TRBV4-1 with TRBJ2-7; the D is unclear. The ends were cut back, 1 base at V and 3 bases at J, with 13 bases in the middle. This CDR3 contains 15 residues. Germline CDR1 and CDR2: MGHRA and YSYEKL. As DNA, the CDR3 is TGCGCCAGCAGCCAAGTAAAGGGAACGGGCTACGAGCAGTACTTC. This translates into CASSQVKGTGYEQYF.

The gene calls are TRBV6-5 and TRBJ2-6; tentative D call: TRBD2 (5 bases). Trimming pared 2 bases from V and 0 bases from J, leaving 11 bases between. The CDR3 has 17 residues. CDR1 and CDR2 from the germline V gene are MNHEY and SVGAGI. DNA of the CDR3: TGTGCCAGCAGTTACGGGAGACGGAGCTCTGGGGCCAACGTCCTGACTTTC. Residues: CASSYGRRSSGANVLTF.

As concerns this clonotype: Germline is not matched at one junction end, which may reflect a read error. The rearrangement links TRBV28 to TRBJ2-1; D is ambiguous. This CDR3 has 11 residues. Looked up from germline, CDR1 is MDHEN and CDR2 is SYDVKM. CDR3 DNA sequence: TGTGCCAGCCGACGCCTGAATGAGCGGTTCTTC. This sequence encodes CASRRLNERFF.

This clonotype was detected ten times or more. The V call is TRBV12-3 or TRBV12-4, the J call TRBJ2-7; D is perhaps TRBD2 (6 bases). The CDR3 has 14 amino acids. The V and J ends lost 5 bases and 4 bases respectively, with 15 bases between them. The CDR3 here is CASSHEGLIYEQYF. CDR3 DNA sequence: TGTGCCAGCAGTCACGAGGGACTGATTTACGAGCAGTACTTC.

The rearrangement links TRBV12-3 or TRBV12-4 to TRBJ2-7; D may match TRBD1 or TRBD2 (6 bases each). CDR3 length: 15 amino acids. The germline V and J ends were trimmed by 1 base and 2 bases, with 12 bases remaining between them. The CDR3 loop is CASSLEGGRAYEQYF. CDR3 DNA: TGTGCCAGCAGTTTAGAAGGGGGGCGAGCCTACGAGCAGTACTTC.

The chain has TRBV4-1 and TRBJ2-3; D may correspond to TRBD1 or TRBD2 (5 bases each). The CDR3 is 15 residues long. The germline CDR1 and CDR2 sequences are MGHRA and YSYEKL. Trimming removed 4 bases at V and 4 bases at J, with 15 bases between. DNA for the CDR3: TGCGCCAGCAGCCCCTCGGGGACGGCCCCAGATACGCAGTATTTT. Its protein product is CASSPSGTAPDTQYF.